This section outlines one T cell receptor beta chain sequence together with its context. Germline CDR1 reads MNHEY; CDR2 reads SVGAGI. V lost 0 bases to trimming and J lost 10 bases; unmatched junction nucleotides: 1. This CDR3 is built from 12 residues. The data stem from a study of blood T cell repertoires in COVID-19. This table comes from immunoSEQ multiplex PCR, and its TCRdb copy is limited to in-frame clones, with some not included. The sample contains over 85,000 clones, approximately 85% of which appear only once. V and J are TRBV6-5 and TRBJ1-2; 8 bases map to TRBD1. The sequence was collected from a human donor in a cohort sampled during active COVID-19. The source material was peripheral blood. The CDR3 region is CASSYSTGDYTF. CDR3 bases: TGTGCCAGCAGTTACTCGACAGGGGACTACACCTTC.